This T cell receptor (beta chain) is from a study of T-cell reconstitution after alpha-beta-depleted transplantation in children. This clonotype has more than one count but fewer than ten. The germline V gene encodes CDR1 KGHSH and CDR2 LQKENI. CDR3 length equals 15 residues. The ends were cut back, 5 bases at V and 6 bases at J, with 16 bases in the middle. This sample's TCRbeta library carried unique molecular identifier barcodes. TCRdb passed the PCR reads through MiXCR, listing each CDR3 protein once. This sample has approximately 400,000 distinct CDR3 sequences, with about a tenth found just once.

Sequencing used PBMCs from the stem cell graft donor, obtained from the stem cell graft. This clonotype originated in a human donor who donated a stem cell graft to a child with acute myeloid leukemia. The chain is built from TRBV18 and TRBJ1-4, with a possible D match to TRBD1 (5 bases). The CDR3 sequence: CASSAQRGTDEKLFF. The CDR3 DNA reads as TGTGCCAGCTCAGCCCAGCGGGGGACCGATGAAAAACTGTTTTTT.